Listed below are T cell receptor beta chains from one sample, sequenced in a study of T-cell memory formation after mild COVID-19. TCRdb analysed the 5' RACE reads with MiXCR anew, one entry per CDR3 protein. The sample holds some 82,000 distinct CDR3 sequences, around 13% seen once. Input material: PBMCs or a T cell subset sorted from them (not recorded which). These receptors originate from a man between 18 and 35 years old who had mild COVID-19 (a few samples of this study predate the infection). Cell type and time point are not known. The conserved cysteine and the conserved F or W are not part of the CDR3 here. Fields, in order: V gene, J gene, CDR3 protein.

>TRBV4-3|TRBJ2-7
ASSQDLQGKTSEQY
>TRBV28|TRBJ1-5
ASSPISNQPQH
>TRBV20-1|TRBJ1-5
SADGVTNQPQH
>TRBV4-1|TRBJ2-5
ASSQDRAGAQY
>TRBV6-5|TRBJ1-2
ASTPLGGRVYGYT
>TRBV24-1|TRBJ2-1
ATSDPDGSSYNEQF
>TRBV14|TRBJ1-1
ASSSQGAQSTEAF
>TRBV12-3/TRBV12-4|TRBJ1-6
ASSDRDRGNSPLH
>TRBV5-1|TRBJ2-1
ATAGLEYNEQF
>TRBV27|TRBJ2-3
ASSRGTSGYTDTQY